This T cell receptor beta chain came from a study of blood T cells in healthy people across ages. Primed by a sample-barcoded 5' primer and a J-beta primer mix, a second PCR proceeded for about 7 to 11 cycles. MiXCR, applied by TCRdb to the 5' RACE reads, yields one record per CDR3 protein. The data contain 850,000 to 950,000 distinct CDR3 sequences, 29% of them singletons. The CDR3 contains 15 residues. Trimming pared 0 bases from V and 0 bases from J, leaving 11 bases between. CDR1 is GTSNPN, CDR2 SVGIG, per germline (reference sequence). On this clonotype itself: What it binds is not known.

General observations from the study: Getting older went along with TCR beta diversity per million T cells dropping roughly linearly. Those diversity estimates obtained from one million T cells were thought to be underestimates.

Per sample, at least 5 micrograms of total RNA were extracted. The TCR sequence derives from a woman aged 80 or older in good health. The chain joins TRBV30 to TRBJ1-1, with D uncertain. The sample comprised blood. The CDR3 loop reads CAWSVLWGMNTEAFF. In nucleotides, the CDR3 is TGTGCCTGGAGTGTACTGTGGGGAATGAACACTGAAGCTTTCTTT.